The subject of this entry is one T cell receptor beta chain. This receptor's antigen is unknown. No much larger clonotype is one base removed from it; base qualities were not supplied. This specimen comes from a study of blood T cell repertoires in COVID-19 (dated by TCRdb to the early 2020s). Background on the whole study: Samples from collaborators originated in the United States, Italy and Spain and spanned both the acute and convalescent phases of COVID-19. The prospective study material was composed of cDNA or gDNA derived from T cells, B-cell-depleted T cells, or PBMCs. The dataset comprised deeply sampled blood TCRbeta repertoires from subjects exposed to, actively infected with, or recovered from COVID-19. The repertoires were made available in a free public database intended to serve as a resource for research on the immune response to SARS-CoV-2. Samples came from the ongoing ImmuneRACE study (first 160 participants) plus 1,254 subjects from 6 global collaborators. Sample metadata almost always included a de-identified subject ID, COVID-19 status, age in years and sex. HLA class I and class II types, where available, came from metadata supplied by the sample provider rather than from assay-based typing.

Trimming removed 0 bases from V and 7 bases from J, leaving 10 bases between the germline ends. CDR1 SGHRS and CDR2 YFSETQ were looked up in the germline V gene. Its CDR3 holds 14 amino acids, cysteine through phenylalanine. Solely the CDR3 DNA is kept, with 42 bases framed from the first base. The paper as a whole reports these results and caveats: How much clinical and demographic metadata was included differed by source and by participant, and the metadata was provided uncurated.

The collaborating institutions used their own protocols to collect whole blood in K2EDTA tubes. Collaborator samples were shipped for TCRbeta analysis as frozen whole blood, isolated PBMCs, or DNA extracted from either sample type. TCRbeta CDR3 regions were amplified from genomic DNA using the immunoSEQ Assay, a bias-controlled multiplex PCR. The paper's data handling went like this. Within the assay, amplification of reference gene primers was used to estimate how many nucleated cells each sample contained. To quantify the absolute abundance of each unique TCRbeta CDR3 rearrangement, sequence reads were collapsed and filtered. For each sample, productive Simpson clonality was calculated as the square root of Simpson's diversity index over productive rearrangements. What TCRdb holds here is the immuneACCESS table cut down to in-frame rearrangements. Part of the clones is not present; checked against another copy, under half of the missing clones reflect an unresolved V gene, and the others are unexplained. V, J and clone size were drawn from that table, and D and trimming were deduced from the DNA. The sample table shows around 140,000 clones, and 70% to 90% are seen once. The ten largest account for around 2.5% of the sample.

The V gene is TRBV5-1 and the J gene is TRBJ2-2, with a tentative D gene TRBD1 over 6 matching bases. This clonotype originated in a human donor with acute or convalescent COVID-19. The donor label of this sample is uncertain. The sample comprised peripheral blood. The CDR3 reads CASSLDRVDGELFF. The nucleotide sequence is given as TGCGCCAGCAGCTTGGACAGGGTCGACGGGGAGCTGTTTTTT.